This T cell receptor (beta chain) was identified in a study of CD8 T cells in ankylosing spondylitis. Study observations and caveats: What appeared characteristic of ankylosing spondylitis blood was a TCR beta motif of fewer than ten highly homologous variants.

Points on this clonotype: Its antigen is currently unknown.

MiXCR was run by TCRdb on the 5' RACE reads, yielding one entry per CDR3 protein. The table shows 800,000 to 900,000 distinct CDR3 sequences, with approximately 12% occurring only once. From germline, CDR1 is SGHVS and CDR2 FNYEAQ. The length of the CDR3 is 15 residues. The ends lost 4 bases at V and 0 bases at J; junction bases unmatched: 2. The V and J genes are TRBV7-6 and TRBJ1-3; TRBD1 agrees at 8 bases. This clonotype was obtained from a male donor with ankylosing spondylitis. Specimen: blood, either unsorted or a sorted T cell fraction (not recorded which). The CDR3 sequence: CASSYTGGSGNTIYF. CDR3 DNA: TGTGCCAGCAGCTACACAGGGGGCTCTGGAAACACCATATATTTT.